The 9 T cell receptor beta chains presented below share a single source sample, sequenced in a study of preoperative IRX-2 immunotherapy in early breast cancer. Measured with immunoSEQ multiplex PCR; TCRdb has only the in-frame clones, and not every one. The repertoire has around 60,000 clones, less than 95% of them found once; the top ten carry under 2%. Sample treatment: preoperative locoregional IRX-2 cytokine immunotherapy. Sampling was performed from a patient treated with IRX-2 immunotherapy. These receptors all stem from a human donor with breast cancer.

This chain uses TRBV28 with TRBJ1-4; maybe TRBD1 (5 bases). The CDR3 is 14 residues long. CDR1 is MDHEN and CDR2 is SYDVKM in the germline V gene. V shed 6 bases and J shed 8 bases, with 16 bases lying between them. The CDR3 DNA reads as TGTGCCAGCAGAGCCGCGGGGGATTGGGAAAAACTGTTTTTT. This gives the protein CASRAAGDWEKLFF.

The chain employs TRBV5-6 and TRBJ1-2; D is ambiguous. Per germline, CDR1 SGHDT and CDR2 YYEEEE. The CDR3 is made up of 12 amino acids. V lost 4 bases to trimming and J lost 8 bases, with 12 bases between them. CDR3 DNA: TGTGCCAGCAGCCCCGGCGTTGCGGGCTACACCTTC. Amino acids: CASSPGVAGYTF.

This clone was detected only a few times. J is TRBJ1-1 and V is TRBV7-6; weak D call: TRBD1 (6 bases). Trimming took off 6 bases at V and 1 base at J, with 9 bases between the two ends. This CDR3 has 13 residues. Germline V gives CDR1 SGHVS, CDR2 FNYEAQ. The DNA for the CDR3 is TGTGCCAGCAGAAACAGGGAGAACACTGAAGCTTTCTTT. Its translation: CASRNRENTEAFF.

CDR3 DNA: TGTGCCAGCAGCTTATGGCAGTCTACAGATACGCAGTATTTT. Its protein is CASSLWQSTDTQYF. The rearrangement joins TRBV7-2 to TRBJ2-3; no firm D call. V lost 2 bases and J lost 3, with 9 bases in between. There are 14 residues in the CDR3. Germline V gene data show CDR1 as SGHTA and CDR2 as FQGNSA. The variable domain in full, completed from reference TRBV7-2 and TRBJ2-3, reads GAGVSQSPSNKVTEKGKDVELRCDPISGHTALYWYRQSLGQGLEFLIYFQGNSAPDKSGLPSDRFSAERTGGSVSTLTIQRTQQEDSAVYLCASSLWQSTDTQYFGPGTRLTVL.

This clone occurred once. CDR3 DNA: TGTGCCATCAAGGGGGTGGGGGACACCGGGGAGCTGTTTTTT. As protein: CAIKGVGDTGELFF. V gene TRBV10-3 combines with J gene TRBJ2-2; a possible D gene is TRBD1 (6 bases). Germline V gene lookup returns CDR1 ENHRY and CDR2 SYGVKD. Trimming shortened V by 7 bases and J by 3 bases, and 12 bases separated the two germline ends. The CDR3 is 14 residues long.

The V call is TRBV9, the J call TRBJ1-6; D unclear. The CDR3 covers 16 residues. Deletions cut 0 bases from V and 5 bases from J, with 12 bases between. CDR1 is SGDLS and CDR2 is YYNGEE in the germline V gene. CDR3 amino acids: CASSVDAGFNNSPLHF. The CDR3 DNA sequence: TGTGCCAGCAGCGTAGACGCGGGTTTCAATAATTCACCCCTCCACTTT.

This clone is large. The gene calls are TRBV7-3 and TRBJ2-3; the D gene is possibly TRBD2 (6 bases). The length of the CDR3 is 14 residues. Trimming shortened V by 4 bases and J by 5 bases, and 13 bases separated the two germline ends. Germline V gene sequence: CDR1 SGHTA, CDR2 FQGTGA. The CDR3 is CASSSGLGGDTQYF. CDR3 DNA: TGTGCCAGCAGCTCAGGACTGGGAGGAGATACGCAGTATTTT.

This sequence joins TRBV4-3 and TRBJ2-7; 12 bases align to TRBD2. The trim removed 1 base at V and 2 bases at J, leaving 9 bases unmatched. This CDR3 spans 18 amino acids. The germline CDR1 and CDR2 sequences are LGHNA and YSLEER. The CDR3 spells CASSQAHLTSGRTYEQYF. The CDR3 bases are TGCGCCAGCAGCCAAGCTCATCTTACTAGCGGGAGGACCTACGAGCAGTACTTC.

This clone was seen only a few times. This chain joins TRBV7-3 and TRBJ2-2, with D maybe TRBD2 (5 bases). This CDR3 comprises 16 residues. V was pared by 5 bases and J by 4 bases, with 17 bases between. The germline CDR1 and CDR2 sequences are SGHTA and FQGTGA. The CDR3 DNA is TGTGCCAGCAGCCCGCGGGCCGAAAGGCGCACCGGGGAGCTGTTTTTT. Protein product: CASSPRAERRTGELFF.